The source of this TCR beta chain is a study of T cells after yellow fever vaccination. Generation of TCR cDNA used 5'RACE template switching (which added a universal primer site and UMIs). One entry per CDR3 protein, called by TCRdb with MiXCR from the 5' RACE reads. This sample carries more than 350,000 distinct CDR3 sequences, under 14% of them seen once, and the ten largest clones take roughly a sixth. V gave up 0 bases and J gave up 5 bases, with 22 bases separating them. Germline loops: CDR1 MNHEY, CDR2 SVGAGI. The CDR3 runs 18 residues. Sequencing was performed on PBMCs, taken on the day of the first yellow fever vaccination. This TCR came from a young man who received the YFV17D yellow fever vaccine. V gene TRBV6-5 combines with J gene TRBJ1-1, with D perhaps TRBD1 (6 bases). DNA for the CDR3: TGTGCCAGCAGTTACTCGGTAACAGGGCCCGAAGGGGGAACTGAAGCTTTCTTT. This encodes CASSYSVTGPEGGTEAFF.